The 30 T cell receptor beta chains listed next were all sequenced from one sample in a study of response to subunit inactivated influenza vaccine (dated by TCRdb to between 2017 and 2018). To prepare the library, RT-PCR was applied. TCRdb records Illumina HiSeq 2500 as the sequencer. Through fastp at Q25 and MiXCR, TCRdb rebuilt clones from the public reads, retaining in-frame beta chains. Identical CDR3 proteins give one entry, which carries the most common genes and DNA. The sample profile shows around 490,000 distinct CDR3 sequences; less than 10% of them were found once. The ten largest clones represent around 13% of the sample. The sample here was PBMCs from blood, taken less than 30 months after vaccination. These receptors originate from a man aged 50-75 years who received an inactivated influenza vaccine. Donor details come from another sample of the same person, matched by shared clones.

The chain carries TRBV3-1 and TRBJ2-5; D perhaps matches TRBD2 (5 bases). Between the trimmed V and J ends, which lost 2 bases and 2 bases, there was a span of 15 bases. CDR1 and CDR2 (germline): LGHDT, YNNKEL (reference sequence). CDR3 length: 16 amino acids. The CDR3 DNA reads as TGTGCCAGCAGCCAATTTAGCCTAGCAGAACAAGAGACCCAGTACTTC. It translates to CASSQFSLAEQETQYF.

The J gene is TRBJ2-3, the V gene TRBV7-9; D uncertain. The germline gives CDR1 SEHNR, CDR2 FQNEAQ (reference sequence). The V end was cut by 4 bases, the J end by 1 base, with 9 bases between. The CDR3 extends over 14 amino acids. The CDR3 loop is CASSSVKGTDTQYF. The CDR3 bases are TGTGCCAGCAGCTCCGTCAAGGGCACAGATACGCAGTATTTT.

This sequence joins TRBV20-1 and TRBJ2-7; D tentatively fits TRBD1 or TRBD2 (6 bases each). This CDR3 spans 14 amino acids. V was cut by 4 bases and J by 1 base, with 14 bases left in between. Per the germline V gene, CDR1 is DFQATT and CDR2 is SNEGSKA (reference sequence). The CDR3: CSAIRGPNSYEQYF. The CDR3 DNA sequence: TGCAGTGCTATTCGGGGGCCGAATTCCTACGAGCAGTACTTC.

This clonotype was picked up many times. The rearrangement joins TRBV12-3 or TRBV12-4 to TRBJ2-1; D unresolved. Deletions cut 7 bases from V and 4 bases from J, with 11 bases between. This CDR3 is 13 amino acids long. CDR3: CASTYDFYNEQFF. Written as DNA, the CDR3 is TGTGCCAGCACCTACGACTTTTACAATGAGCAGTTCTTC.

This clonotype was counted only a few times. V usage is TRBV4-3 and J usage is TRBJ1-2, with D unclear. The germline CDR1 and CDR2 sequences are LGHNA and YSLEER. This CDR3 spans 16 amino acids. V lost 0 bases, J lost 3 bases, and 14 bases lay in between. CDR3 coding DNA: TGCGCCAGCAGCCAAGATCTGAGGGTCGAGCACTATGGCTACACCTTC. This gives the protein CASSQDLRVEHYGYTF.

The chain's CDR3 is CAIKGGGLSPDTQYF. The DNA for the CDR3 is TGTGCCATCAAAGGAGGGGGTCTCTCTCCAGATACGCAGTATTTT. The chain uses TRBV10-3 and TRBJ2-3, with D perhaps assigned TRBD1 or TRBD2 (6 bases each). This CDR3 is 15 amino acids long. The ends were cut back, 7 bases at V and 4 bases at J, with 18 bases in the middle. CDR1 is ENHRY, CDR2 SYGVKD, per germline.

The DNA of the CDR3 is TGTGCCAGCAGCGTAGCTGGATCAGTGATTAATGAAAAACTGTTTTTT. Encoded protein: CASSVAGSVINEKLFF. The genes are TRBV9 and TRBJ1-4; D not certain. V was trimmed by 0 bases and J by 4 bases, leaving 13 bases between them. Germline loops: CDR1 SGDLS, CDR2 YYNGEE. The CDR3 totals 16 residues.

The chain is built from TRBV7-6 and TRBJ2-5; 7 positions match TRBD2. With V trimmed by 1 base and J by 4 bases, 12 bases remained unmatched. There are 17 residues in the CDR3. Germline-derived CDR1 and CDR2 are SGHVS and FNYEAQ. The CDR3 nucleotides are TGTGCCAGCAGCTTAGAGCCTGCAGGACCGGGGGGAGAGACCCAGTACTTC. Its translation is CASSLEPAGPGGETQYF.

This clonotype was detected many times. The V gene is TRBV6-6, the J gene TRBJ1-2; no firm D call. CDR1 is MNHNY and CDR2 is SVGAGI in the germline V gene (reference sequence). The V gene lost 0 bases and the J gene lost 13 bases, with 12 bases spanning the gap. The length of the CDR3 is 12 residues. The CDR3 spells CASSYSFGYFTF. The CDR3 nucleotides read TGTGCCAGCAGTTACTCGTTTGGCTACTTCACCTTC.

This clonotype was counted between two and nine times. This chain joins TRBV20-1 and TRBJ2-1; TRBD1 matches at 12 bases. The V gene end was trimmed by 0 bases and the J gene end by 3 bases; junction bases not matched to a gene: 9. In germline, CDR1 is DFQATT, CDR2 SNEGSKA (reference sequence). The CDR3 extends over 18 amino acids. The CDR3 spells CSARDPSGQGAVYNEQFF. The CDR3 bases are TGCAGTGCTAGAGACCCTTCGGGACAGGGGGCGGTCTACAATGAGCAGTTCTTC.

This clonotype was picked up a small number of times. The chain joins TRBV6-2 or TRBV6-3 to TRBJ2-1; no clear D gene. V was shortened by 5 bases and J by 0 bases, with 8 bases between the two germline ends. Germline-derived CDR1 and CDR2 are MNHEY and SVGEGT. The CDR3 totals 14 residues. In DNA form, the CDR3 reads TGTGCCAGCAGTGGCCCTATCTCCTACAATGAGCAGTTCTTC. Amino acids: CASSGPISYNEQFF.

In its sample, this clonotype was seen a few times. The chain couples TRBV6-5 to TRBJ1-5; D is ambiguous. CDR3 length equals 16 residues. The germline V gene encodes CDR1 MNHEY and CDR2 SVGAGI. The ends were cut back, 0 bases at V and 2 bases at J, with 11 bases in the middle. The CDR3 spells CASSYSFISGNQPQHF. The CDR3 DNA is TGTGCCAGCAGTTACTCTTTTATCTCTGGCAATCAGCCCCAGCATTTT.

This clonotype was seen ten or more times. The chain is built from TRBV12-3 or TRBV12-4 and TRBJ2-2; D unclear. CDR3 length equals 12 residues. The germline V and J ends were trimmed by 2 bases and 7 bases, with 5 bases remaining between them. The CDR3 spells CASSLLGGELFF. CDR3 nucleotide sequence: TGTGCCAGCAGTTTATTGGGCGGGGAGCTGTTTTTT.

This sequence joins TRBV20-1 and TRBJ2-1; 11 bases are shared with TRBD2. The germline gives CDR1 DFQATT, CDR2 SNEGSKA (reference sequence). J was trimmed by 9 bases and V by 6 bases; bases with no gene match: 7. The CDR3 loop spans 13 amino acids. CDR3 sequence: CSAQGLAVGEQFF. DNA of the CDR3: TGCAGTGCGCAGGGACTAGCGGTAGGTGAGCAGTTCTTC.

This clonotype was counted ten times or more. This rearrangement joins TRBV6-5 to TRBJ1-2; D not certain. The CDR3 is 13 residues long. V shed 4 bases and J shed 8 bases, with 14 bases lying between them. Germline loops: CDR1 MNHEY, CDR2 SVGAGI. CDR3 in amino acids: CASSSTGNQGYTF. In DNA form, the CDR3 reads TGTGCCAGCAGTTCAACCGGGAATCAGGGCTACACCTTC.

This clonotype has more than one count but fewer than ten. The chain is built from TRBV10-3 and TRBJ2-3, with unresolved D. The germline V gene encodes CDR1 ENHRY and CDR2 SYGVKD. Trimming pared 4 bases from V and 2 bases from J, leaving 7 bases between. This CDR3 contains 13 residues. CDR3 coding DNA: TGTGCCATCAGTGTTCGGGTCACAGATACGCAGTATTTT. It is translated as CAISVRVTDTQYF.

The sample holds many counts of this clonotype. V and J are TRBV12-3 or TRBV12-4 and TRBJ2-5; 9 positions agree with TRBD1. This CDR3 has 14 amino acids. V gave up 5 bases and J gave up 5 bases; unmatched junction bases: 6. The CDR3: CASSQGQGGETQYF. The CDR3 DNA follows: TGTGCCAGCAGTCAGGGACAGGGCGGCGAGACCCAGTACTTC.

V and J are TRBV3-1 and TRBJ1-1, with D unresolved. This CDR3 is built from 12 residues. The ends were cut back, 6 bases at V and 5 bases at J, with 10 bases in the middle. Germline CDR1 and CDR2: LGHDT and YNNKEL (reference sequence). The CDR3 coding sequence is TGTGCCAGCAGGAACTCGGGGACTGAAGCTTTCTTT. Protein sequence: CASRNSGTEAFF.

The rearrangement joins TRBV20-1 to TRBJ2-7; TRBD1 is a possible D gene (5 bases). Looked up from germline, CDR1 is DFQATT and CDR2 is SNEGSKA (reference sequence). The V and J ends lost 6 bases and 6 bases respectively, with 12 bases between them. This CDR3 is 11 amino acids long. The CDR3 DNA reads TGCAGTGCATCGACAGTGCCCGAGCAGTACTTC. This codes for CSASTVPEQYF.

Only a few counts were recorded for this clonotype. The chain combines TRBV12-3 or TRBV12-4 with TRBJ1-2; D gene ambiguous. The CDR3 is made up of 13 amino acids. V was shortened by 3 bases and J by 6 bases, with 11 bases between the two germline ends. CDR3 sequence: CASSLGSRDGYTF. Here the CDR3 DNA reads TGTGCCAGCAGTTTGGGCAGCCGGGATGGCTACACCTTC.

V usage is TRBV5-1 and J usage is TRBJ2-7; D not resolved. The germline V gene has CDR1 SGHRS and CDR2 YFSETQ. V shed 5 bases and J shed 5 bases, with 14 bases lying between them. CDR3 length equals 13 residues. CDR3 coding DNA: TGCGCCAGCAGGGCAGGCTCCATGGACGAGCAGTACTTC. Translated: CASRAGSMDEQYF.

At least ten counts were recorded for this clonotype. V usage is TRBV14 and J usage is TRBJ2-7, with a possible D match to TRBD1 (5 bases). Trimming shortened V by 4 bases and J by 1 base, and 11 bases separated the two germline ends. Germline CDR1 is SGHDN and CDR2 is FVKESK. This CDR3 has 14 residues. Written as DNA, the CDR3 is TGTGCCAGCAGCCGTCAGGGAATTTCCTACGAGCAGTACTTC. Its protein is CASSRQGISYEQYF.

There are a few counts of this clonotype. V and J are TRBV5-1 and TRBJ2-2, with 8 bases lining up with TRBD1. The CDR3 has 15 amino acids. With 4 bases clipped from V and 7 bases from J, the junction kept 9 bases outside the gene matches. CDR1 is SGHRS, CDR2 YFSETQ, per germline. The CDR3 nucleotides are TGCGCCAGCAGCATCGGACAGGGTAATCACGGGGAGCTGTTTTTT. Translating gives CASSIGQGNHGELFF.

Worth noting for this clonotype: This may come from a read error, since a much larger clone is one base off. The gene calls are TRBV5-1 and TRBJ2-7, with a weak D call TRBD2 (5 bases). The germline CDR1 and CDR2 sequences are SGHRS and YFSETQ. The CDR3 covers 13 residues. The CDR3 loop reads CTSSLVRGYEQYF. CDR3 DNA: TGCACCAGCAGCTTGGTCCGGGGATACGAGCAGTACTTC.

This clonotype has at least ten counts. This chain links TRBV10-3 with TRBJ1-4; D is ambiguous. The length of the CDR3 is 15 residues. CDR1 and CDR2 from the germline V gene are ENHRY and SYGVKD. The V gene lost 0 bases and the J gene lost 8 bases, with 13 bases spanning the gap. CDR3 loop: CAISESSGPEEKLFF. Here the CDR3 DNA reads TGTGCCATCAGTGAGTCCTCCGGACCGGAAGAAAAACTGTTTTTT.

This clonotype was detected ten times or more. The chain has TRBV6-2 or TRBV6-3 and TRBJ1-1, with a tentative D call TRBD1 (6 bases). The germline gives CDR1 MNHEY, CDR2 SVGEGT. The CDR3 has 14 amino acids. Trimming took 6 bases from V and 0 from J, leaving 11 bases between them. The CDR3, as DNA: TGTGCCAGCAGGCGGGACACATTGAACACTGAAGCTTTCTTT. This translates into CASRRDTLNTEAFF.

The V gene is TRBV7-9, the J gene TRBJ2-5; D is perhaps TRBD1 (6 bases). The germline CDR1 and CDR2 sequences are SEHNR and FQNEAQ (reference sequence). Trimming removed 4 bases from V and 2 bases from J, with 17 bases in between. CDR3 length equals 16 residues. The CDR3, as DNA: TGTGCCAGCAGCTCGTGGTACGGGACATATCAAGAGACCCAGTACTTC. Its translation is CASSSWYGTYQETQYF.

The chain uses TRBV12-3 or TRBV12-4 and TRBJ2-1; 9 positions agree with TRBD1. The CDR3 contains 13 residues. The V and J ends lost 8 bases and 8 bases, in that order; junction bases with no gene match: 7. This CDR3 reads CASGEQGAYEQFF. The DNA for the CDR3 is TGTGCCAGCGGGGAACAGGGGGCATATGAGCAGTTCTTC.

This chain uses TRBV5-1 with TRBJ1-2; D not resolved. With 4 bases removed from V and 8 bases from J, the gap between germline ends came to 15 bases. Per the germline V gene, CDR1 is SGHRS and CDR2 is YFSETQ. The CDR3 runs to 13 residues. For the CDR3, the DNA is TGCGCCAGCAGCATGGAGTCTTCTGGCGGCTACACCTTC. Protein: CASSMESSGGYTF. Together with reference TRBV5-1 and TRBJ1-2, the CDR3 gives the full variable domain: KAGVTQTPRYLIKTRGQQVTLSCSPISGHRSVSWYQQTPGQGLQFLFEYFSETQRNKGNFPGRFSGRQFSNSRSEMNVSTLELGDSALYLCASSMESSGGYTFGSGTRLTVV.

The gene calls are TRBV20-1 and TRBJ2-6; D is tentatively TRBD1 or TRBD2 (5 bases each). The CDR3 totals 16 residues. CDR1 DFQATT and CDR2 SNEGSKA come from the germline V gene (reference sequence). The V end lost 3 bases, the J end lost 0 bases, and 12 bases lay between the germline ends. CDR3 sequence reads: CSASGGRFSGANVLTF. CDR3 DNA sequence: TGCAGTGCTAGTGGGGGAAGATTCTCTGGGGCCAACGTCCTGACTTTC.